The 8 T cell receptor beta chains below all came from one sample that was sequenced in a study of cytomegalovirus exposure and HLA in healthy donors. Primers for the PCR totalled 60 Vbeta and 13 Jbeta. TCRdb's copy holds only in-frame clones and misses some; the assay was immunoSEQ multiplex PCR. The repertoire holds 130,000 to 150,000 clones, 70% to 85% seen once, with roughly 9.7% in the top ten. Source material: PBMCs. The receptors come from a woman aged 55-75 years in good health and CMV-seropositive.

This clone has only a few counts. V usage is TRBV30 and J usage is TRBJ2-7; tentatively, D is TRBD2 (5 bases). CDR1 and CDR2 (germline): GTSNPN, SVGIG (reference sequence). V dropped 2 bases and J dropped 3 bases, with 8 bases sitting between them. The CDR3 has 12 amino acids. The CDR3 sequence is CAWSTTSYEQYF. The CDR3, as DNA: TGTGCCTGGAGTACCACTAGCTACGAGCAGTACTTC.

The chain recombines TRBV2 with TRBJ2-7, with D perhaps TRBD1 (5 bases). V gave up 4 bases and J gave up 3 bases, with 7 bases separating them. This CDR3 has 12 amino acids. The germline V gene encodes CDR1 SNHLY and CDR2 FYNNEI. Written as DNA, the CDR3 is TGTGCCAGCAGTGCAGGGTTCTACGAGCAGTACTTC. As protein: CASSAGFYEQYF. Full variable domain (outside the CDR3, taken from reference TRBV2 and TRBJ2-7): EPEVTQTPSHQVTQMGQEVILRCVPISNHLYFYWYRQILGQKVEFLVSFYNNEISEKSEIFDDQFSVERPDGSNFTLKIRSTKLEDSAMYFCASSAGFYEQYFGPGTRLTVT.

The rearrangement joins TRBV4-2 to TRBJ1-1; D is unresolved. V was cut by 0 bases and J by 5 bases, with 10 bases left in between. Germline CDR1 is LGHNA and CDR2 is YNFKEQ. This CDR3 comprises 14 residues. As DNA, the CDR3 is TGTGCCAGCAGCCAAGATGTCGGGGAGACTGAAGCTTTCTTT. Amino acid sequence: CASSQDVGETEAFF.

CDR3 region: CASSLTLLGGEETQYF. The CDR3 coding sequence is TGTGCCAGCAGCTTGACACTACTAGGGGGGGAAGAGACCCAGTACTTC. The chain links TRBV5-4 to TRBJ2-5; D may be TRBD2 (7 bases). V was cut by 1 base and J by 3 bases, with 16 bases left in between. The CDR3 is made up of 16 amino acids. From germline, CDR1 is SGHNT and CDR2 YYREEE (reference sequence). Full variable domain (rest looked up from reference TRBV5-4 and TRBJ2-5): ETGVTQSPTHLIKTRGQQVTLRCSSQSGHNTVSWYQQALGQGPQFIFQYYREEENGRGNFPPRFSGLQFPNYSSELNVNALELDDSALYLCASSLTLLGGEETQYFGPGTRLLVL.

The V and J genes are TRBV7-9 and TRBJ2-1, with D maybe TRBD2 (6 bases). Germline assignment: CDR1 SEHNR and CDR2 FQNEAQ (reference sequence). This CDR3 comprises 12 residues. Trimming stripped 6 bases from V and 6 bases from J, with 9 bases between. CDR3 amino acids: CASRRDSNEQFF. The CDR3 DNA reads TGTGCCAGCAGACGGGACTCCAATGAGCAGTTCTTC.

The CDR3 DNA reads TGTGCCAGCAGTGAATCCAGGGCAGGGGATGGCGGGGAGCTGTTTTTT. Translating gives CASSESRAGDGGELFF. This chain uses TRBV2 with TRBJ2-2; tentative D call: TRBD1 (6 bases). Per the germline V gene, CDR1 is SNHLY and CDR2 is FYNNEI. Between the trimmed V and J ends, which lost 2 bases and 7 bases, there was a span of 17 bases. The CDR3 runs 16 residues.

V is TRBV4-3 and J is TRBJ1-4; D gene unclear. Trimming shortened V by 0 bases and J by 2 bases, and 7 bases separated the two germline ends. From germline, CDR1 is LGHNA and CDR2 YSLEER. CDR3 length: 15 amino acids. As DNA, the CDR3 is TGCGCCAGCAGCCAAGATCCCCTGACTAATGAAAAACTGTTTTTT. Protein product: CASSQDPLTNEKLFF.

This chain links TRBV5-1 with TRBJ1-1; D is unclear. Between the trimmed V and J ends, which lost 0 bases and 6 bases, there was a span of 12 bases. The CDR3 covers 14 residues. From germline, CDR1 is SGHRS and CDR2 YFSETQ. CDR3 region: CASSLDVWSSEAFF. In nucleotides, the CDR3 is TGCGCCAGCAGCTTGGATGTATGGAGCTCTGAAGCTTTCTTT. Variable domain in full (rest from reference TRBV5-1 and TRBJ1-1): KAGVTQTPRYLIKTRGQQVTLSCSPISGHRSVSWYQQTPGQGLQFLFEYFSETQRNKGNFPGRFSGRQFSNSRSEMNVSTLELGDSALYLCASSLDVWSSEAFFGQGTRLTVV.